The clone carrying this TCR beta chain was recorded once. The junction had 10 bases not matched to a gene; V was cut back by 6 bases and J by 6 bases. This CDR3 has 13 amino acids. Germline V gene sequence: CDR1 SQVTM, CDR2 ANQGSEA. The PCR ran on 60 Vbeta and 13 Jbeta primers. Per the authors' pipeline: A follow-up analysis tallied approximately 85 million unique TCR beta chains, roughly 9.9 million shared. Clones were read by immunoSEQ multiplex PCR, and TCRdb kept only the in-frame ones, dropping some. D and trimming come from the DNA, and the V and J calls and clone size come from that table. The sample lists about 160,000 clones, about 71% occurring once. The data originate from a study of cytomegalovirus exposure and HLA in healthy donors.

This sequence was found in a woman aged 25 to 39 in good health and CMV-seronegative. Sequencing input: PBMCs. The chain uses TRBV29-1 and TRBJ2-7; 8 nucleotides line up with TRBD1. The CDR3 here is CSVRHRGVFEQYF. DNA of the CDR3: TGCAGCGTCCGACACAGGGGGGTCTTCGAGCAGTACTTC.